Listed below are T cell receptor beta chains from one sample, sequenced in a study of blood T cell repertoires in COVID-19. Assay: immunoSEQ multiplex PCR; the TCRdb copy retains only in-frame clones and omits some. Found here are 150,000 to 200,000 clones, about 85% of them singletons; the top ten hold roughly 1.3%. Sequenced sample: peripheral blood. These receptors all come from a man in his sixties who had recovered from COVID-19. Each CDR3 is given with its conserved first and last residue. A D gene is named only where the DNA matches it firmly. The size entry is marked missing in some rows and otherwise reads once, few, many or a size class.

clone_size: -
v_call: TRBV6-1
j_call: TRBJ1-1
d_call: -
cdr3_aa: CASSDRVGAAGEAFF
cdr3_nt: TGTGCCAGCAGTGACCGGGTAGGGGCAGCGGGTGAAGCTTTCTTT

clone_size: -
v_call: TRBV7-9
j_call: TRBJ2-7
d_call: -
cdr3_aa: CASSPTGYEQYF
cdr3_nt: TGTGCCAGCAGCCCCACGGGGTACGAGCAGTACTTC

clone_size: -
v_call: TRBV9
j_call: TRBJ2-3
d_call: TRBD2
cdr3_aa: CASSVRTSGGGADTQYF
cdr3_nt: TGTGCCAGCAGCGTACGGACTAGCGGGGGAGGCGCGGATACGCAGTATTTT

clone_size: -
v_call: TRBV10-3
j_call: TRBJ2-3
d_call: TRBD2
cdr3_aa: CAISGPGGGGTDTQYF
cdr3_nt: TGTGCCATCAGTGGCCCCGGCGGGGGGGGCACAGATACGCAGTATTTT

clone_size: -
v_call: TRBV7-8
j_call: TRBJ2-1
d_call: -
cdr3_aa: CASSLGGHNEQFF
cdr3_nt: TGTGCCAGCAGCTTAGGGGGGCACAATGAGCAGTTCTTC

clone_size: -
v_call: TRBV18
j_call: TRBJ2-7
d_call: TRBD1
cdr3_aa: CASSPPTGGLGEQYF
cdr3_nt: TGTGCCAGCTCACCACCAACAGGGGGCTTGGGCGAGCAGTACTTC

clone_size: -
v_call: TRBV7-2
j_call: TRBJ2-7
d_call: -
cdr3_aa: CASSPPPGNEQYF
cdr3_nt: TGTGCCAGCAGCCCCCCGCCGGGGAACGAGCAGTACTTC

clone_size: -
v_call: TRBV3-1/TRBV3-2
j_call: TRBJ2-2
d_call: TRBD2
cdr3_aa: CASSQGTGGYTGELFF
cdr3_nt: TGTGCCAGCAGCCAAGGTACGGGGGGATACACCGGGGAGCTGTTTTTT

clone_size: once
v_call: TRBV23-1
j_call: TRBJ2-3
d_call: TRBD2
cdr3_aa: CASSRFGGTDTQYF
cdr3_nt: TGCGCCAGCAGTCGTTTCGGGGGGACAGATACGCAGTATTTT

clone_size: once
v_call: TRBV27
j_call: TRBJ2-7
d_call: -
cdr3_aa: CASSTGETTTYEQYF
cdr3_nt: TGTGCCAGCAGCACCGGGGAGACCACGACCTACGAGCAGTACTTC

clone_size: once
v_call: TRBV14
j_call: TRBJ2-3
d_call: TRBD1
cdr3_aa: CASSRYSGGPTDTQYF
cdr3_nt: TGTGCCAGCAGCCGGTATTCAGGGGGCCCCACAGATACGCAGTATTTT

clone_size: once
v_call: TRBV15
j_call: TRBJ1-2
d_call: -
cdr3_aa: CATSRDIGSAGAYGYTF
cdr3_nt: TGTGCCACCAGCAGAGATATTGGGTCGGCGGGGGCGTATGGCTACACCTTC

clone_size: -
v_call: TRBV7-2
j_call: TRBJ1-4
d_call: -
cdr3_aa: CASSFGGSNEKLFF
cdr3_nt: TGTGCCAGCAGCTTTGGAGGGTCTAATGAAAAACTGTTTTTT

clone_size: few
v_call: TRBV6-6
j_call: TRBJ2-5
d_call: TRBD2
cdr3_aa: CASSYSLAGQETQYF
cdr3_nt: TGTGCCAGCAGTTACTCCCTAGCGGGTCAAGAGACCCAGTACTTC

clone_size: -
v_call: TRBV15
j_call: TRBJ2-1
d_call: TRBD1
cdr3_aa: CATSRDQGAGGVIYRFF
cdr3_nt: TGTGCCACCAGCAGAGATCAGGGCGCAGGGGGCGTAATATATAGGTTCTTC

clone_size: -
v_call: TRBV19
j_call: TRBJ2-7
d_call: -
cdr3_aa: CASSRQSSYEQYF
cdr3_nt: TGTGCCAGTAGCCGACAGAGCTCCTACGAGCAGTACTTC

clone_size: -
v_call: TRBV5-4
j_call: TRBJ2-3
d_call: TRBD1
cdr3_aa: CASSPGQGTDTQYF
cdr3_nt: TGTGCCAGCAGCCCGGGACAGGGAACGGATACGCAGTATTTT

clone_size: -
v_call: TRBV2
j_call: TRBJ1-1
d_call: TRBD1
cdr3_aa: CASSLQQGGRGNTEAFF
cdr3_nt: TGTGCCAGCAGTCTACAACAGGGGGGACGGGGGAACACTGAAGCTTTCTTT

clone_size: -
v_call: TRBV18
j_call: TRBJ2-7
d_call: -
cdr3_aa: CASSSQGLTYEQYF
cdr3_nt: TGTGCCAGCTCCTCCCAGGGTCTAACCTACGAGCAGTACTTC

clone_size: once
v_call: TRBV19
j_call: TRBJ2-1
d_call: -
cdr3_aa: CASTPPRGTRNEQFF
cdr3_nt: TGTGCCAGTACCCCTCCCCGGGGGACCCGCAATGAGCAGTTCTTC

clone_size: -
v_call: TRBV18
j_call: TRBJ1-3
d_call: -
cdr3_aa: CASSPNQGRSGNTIYF
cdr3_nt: TGTGCCAGCTCACCCAATCAGGGGCGCTCTGGAAACACCATATATTTT

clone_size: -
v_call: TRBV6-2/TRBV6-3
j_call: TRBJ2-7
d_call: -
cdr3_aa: CASRPSGSAEQYF
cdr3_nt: TGTGCCAGCAGGCCTTCTGGCAGTGCCGAGCAGTACTTC

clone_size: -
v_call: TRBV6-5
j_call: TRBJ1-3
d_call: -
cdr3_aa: CATELYSGNTIYF
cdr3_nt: TGTGCCACCGAGCTGTACTCTGGAAACACCATATATTTT

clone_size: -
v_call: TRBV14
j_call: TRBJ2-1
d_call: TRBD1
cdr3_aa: CASSQDRGQGPKFF
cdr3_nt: TGTGCCAGCAGCCAAGATCGGGGACAGGGGCCTAAGTTCTTC

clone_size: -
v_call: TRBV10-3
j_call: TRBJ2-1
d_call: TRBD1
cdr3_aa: CAISDFGQGALNEQFF
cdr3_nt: TGTGCCATCAGTGATTTTGGACAGGGGGCGCTTAATGAGCAGTTCTTC

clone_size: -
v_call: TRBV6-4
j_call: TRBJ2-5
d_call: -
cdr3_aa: CASSVNEETQYF
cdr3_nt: TGTGCCAGCAGTGTTAATGAGGAGACCCAGTACTTC

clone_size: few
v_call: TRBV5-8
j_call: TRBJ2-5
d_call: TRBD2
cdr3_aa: CASTSGGTSGGPEETQYF
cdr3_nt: TGTGCCAGCACCTCCGGGGGGACTAGCGGGGGTCCCGAAGAGACCCAGTACTTC

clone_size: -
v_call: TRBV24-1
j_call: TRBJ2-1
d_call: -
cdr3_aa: CATSDLPMLGGAFF
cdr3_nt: TGTGCCACCAGTGATCTCCCGATGTTAGGGGGAGCCTTCTTC

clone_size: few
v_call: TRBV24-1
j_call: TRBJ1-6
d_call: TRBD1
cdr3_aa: CATSEPPTDRGHLGLNSPLHF
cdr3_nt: TGTGCCACCAGTGAACCTCCCACCGACAGGGGGCATCTGGGCCTTAATTCACCCCTCCACTTT

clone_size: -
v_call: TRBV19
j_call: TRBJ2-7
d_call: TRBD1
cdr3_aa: CATRPTGKSEQYF
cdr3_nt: TGTGCCACCCGGCCGACAGGGAAGTCCGAGCAGTACTTC

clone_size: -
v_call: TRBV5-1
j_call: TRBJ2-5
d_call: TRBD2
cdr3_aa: CASSFLAGVPEAQYF
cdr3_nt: TGCGCCAGCAGCTTCCTAGCGGGGGTCCCCGAGGCCCAGTACTTC

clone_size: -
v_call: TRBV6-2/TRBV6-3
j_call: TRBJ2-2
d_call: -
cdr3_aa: CASSYIAGELFF
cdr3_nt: TGTGCCAGCAGTTATATTGCCGGGGAGCTGTTTTTT

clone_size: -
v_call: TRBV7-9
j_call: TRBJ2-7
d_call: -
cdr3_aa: CASRSGLTSSYEQYF
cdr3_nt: TGTGCCAGCCGTTCTGGGCTGACGAGCTCCTACGAGCAGTACTTC

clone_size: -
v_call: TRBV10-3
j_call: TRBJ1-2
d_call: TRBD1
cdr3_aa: CAISEDRVHGYTF
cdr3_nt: TGTGCCATCAGTGAGGACAGGGTCCATGGCTACACCTTC

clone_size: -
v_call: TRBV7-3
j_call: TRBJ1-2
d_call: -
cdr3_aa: CASSPTKGDGYTF
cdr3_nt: TGTGCCAGCAGCCCAACAAAGGGGGACGGCTACACCTTC

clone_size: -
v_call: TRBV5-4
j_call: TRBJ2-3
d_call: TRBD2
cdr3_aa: CASSLEGGFRTDTQYF
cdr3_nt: TGTGCCAGCAGCTTGGAGGGAGGGTTTAGGACAGATACGCAGTATTTT

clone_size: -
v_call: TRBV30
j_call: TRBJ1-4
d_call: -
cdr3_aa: CAWTGNEKLFF
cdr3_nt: TGTGCCTGGACAGGGAATGAAAAACTGTTTTTT

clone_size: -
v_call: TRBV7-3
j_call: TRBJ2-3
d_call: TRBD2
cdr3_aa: CASSLNSGGAVDTQYF
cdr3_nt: TGTGCCAGCAGCTTGAATAGCGGGGGGGCGGTGGATACGCAGTATTTT

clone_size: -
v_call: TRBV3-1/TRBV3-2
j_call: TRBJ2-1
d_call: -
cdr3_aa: CASSQEGRNLLNEQFF
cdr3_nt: TGTGCCAGCAGCCAAGAGGGGAGGAACCTCCTAAATGAGCAGTTCTTC